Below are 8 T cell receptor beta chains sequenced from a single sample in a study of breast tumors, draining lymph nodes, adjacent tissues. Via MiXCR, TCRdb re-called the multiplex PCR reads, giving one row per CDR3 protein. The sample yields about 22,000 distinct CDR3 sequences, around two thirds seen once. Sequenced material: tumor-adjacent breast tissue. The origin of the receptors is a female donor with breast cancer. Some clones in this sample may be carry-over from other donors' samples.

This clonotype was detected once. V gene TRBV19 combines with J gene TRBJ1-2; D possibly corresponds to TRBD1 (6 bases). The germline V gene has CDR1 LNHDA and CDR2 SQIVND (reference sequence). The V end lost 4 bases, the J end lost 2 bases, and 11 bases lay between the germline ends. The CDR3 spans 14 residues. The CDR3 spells CASSRQQGNYGYTF. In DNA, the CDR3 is TGTGCCAGTAGTAGACAACAGGGCAACTATGGCTACACCTTC.

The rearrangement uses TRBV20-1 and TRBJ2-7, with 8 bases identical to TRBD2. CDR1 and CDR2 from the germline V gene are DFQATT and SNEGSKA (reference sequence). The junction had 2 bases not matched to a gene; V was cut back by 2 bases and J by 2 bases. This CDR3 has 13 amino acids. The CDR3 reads CSARLAGPYEQYF. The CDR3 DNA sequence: TGCAGTGCTAGACTAGCGGGCCCCTACGAGCAGTACTTC.

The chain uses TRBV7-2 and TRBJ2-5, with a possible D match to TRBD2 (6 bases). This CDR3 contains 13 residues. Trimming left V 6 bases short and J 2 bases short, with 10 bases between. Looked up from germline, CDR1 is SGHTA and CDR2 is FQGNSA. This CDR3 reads CASSSTRQETQYF. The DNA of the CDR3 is TGTGCCAGCAGTTCGACTAGACAAGAGACCCAGTACTTC.

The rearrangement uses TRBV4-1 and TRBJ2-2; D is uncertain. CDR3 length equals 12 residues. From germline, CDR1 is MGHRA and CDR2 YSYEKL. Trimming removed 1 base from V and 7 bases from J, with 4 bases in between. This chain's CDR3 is CASSQVGGELFF. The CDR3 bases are TGCGCCAGCAGCCAAGTGGGCGGGGAGCTGTTTTTT.

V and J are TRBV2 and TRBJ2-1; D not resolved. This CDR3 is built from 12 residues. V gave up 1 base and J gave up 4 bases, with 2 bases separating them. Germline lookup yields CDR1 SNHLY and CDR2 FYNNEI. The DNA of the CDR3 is TGTGCCAGCAGTGAAGGGTACAATGAGCAGTTCTTC. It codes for CASSEGYNEQFF.

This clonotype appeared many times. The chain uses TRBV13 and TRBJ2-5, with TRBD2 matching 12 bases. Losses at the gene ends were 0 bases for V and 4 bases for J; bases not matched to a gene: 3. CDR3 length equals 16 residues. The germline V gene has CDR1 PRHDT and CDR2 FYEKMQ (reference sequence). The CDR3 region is CASSLGLAGGRETQYF. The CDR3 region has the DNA TGTGCCAGCAGCTTAGGTCTAGCGGGGGGGCGAGAGACCCAGTACTTC.

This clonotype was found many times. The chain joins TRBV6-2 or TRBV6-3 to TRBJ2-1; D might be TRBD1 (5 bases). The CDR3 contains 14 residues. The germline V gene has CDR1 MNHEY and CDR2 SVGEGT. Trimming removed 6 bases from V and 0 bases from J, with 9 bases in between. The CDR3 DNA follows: TGTGCCAGCAGACGACAGAGCTCCTACAATGAGCAGTTCTTC. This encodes CASRRQSSYNEQFF.

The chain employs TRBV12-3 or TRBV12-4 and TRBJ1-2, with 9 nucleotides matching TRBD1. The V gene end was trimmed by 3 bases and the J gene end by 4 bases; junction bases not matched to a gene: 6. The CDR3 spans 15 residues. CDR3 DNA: TGTGCCAGCAGTTTCTATGACAGGGGGGTCTATGGCTACACCTTC. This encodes CASSFYDRGVYGYTF.